The T cell receptor (beta chain) under discussion was sequenced for a study of T cell responses to AZD1222 COVID-19 vaccine. V lost 6 bases to trimming and J lost 4 bases; unmatched junction nucleotides: 6. Germline V CDR1 and CDR2: MDHEN, SYDVKM. This CDR3 is 14 amino acids long. Some clones are missing from TCRdb's copy, which holds only in-frame ones; the method was immunoSEQ multiplex PCR. Altogether some 110,000 clones are present, roughly 80% being singletons, with the ten largest covering about 9.5%. Only a few counts were recorded for this clone. The receptor's source is an adult in good health. The sequencing used peripheral blood, collected on day 0 of AZD1222 vaccination. The rearrangement joins TRBV28 to TRBJ1-2, with 9 bases lining up with TRBD1. In DNA, the CDR3 is TGTGCCAGCAGCACCGGGACAGGGATCTATGGCTACACCTTC. Encoded protein: CASSTGTGIYGYTF.